The 6 T cell receptor beta chains in this list originate from one sample, sequenced in a study of T-cell reconstitution after alpha-beta-depleted transplantation in children. The library targeted TCRbeta and was prepared with unique molecular identifiers. TCRdb itself ran the PCR reads through MiXCR, one entry per CDR3 protein. The sample has approximately 240,000 distinct CDR3 sequences; about a tenth are singletons. This specimen consisted of PBMCs, obtained before TCRalphabeta/CD19-depleted stem cell transplant. These receptors came from a child under two years old with acute myeloid leukemia, due to receive a stem cell transplant.

There are many counts of this clonotype. The chain has TRBV20-1 and TRBJ1-2, with D unclear. V was trimmed by 5 bases and J by 8 bases, leaving 15 bases between them. From germline, CDR1 is DFQATT and CDR2 SNEGSKA (reference sequence). The CDR3 is 12 amino acids. The CDR3 bases are TGCAGTGCTTTATTAGGGAGTCGCGGCTACACCTTC. The encoded protein is CSALLGSRGYTF.

This clonotype was recorded only once. The chain has TRBV12-3 or TRBV12-4 and TRBJ2-7; the D call may be TRBD1 or TRBD2 (5 bases each). The CDR3 totals 16 residues. V gave up 6 bases and J gave up 9 bases, with 27 bases separating them. DNA of the CDR3: TGTGCCAGCAGCCGTACTGGGGACCCTGGTACGGTCTCGCAGTACTTC. This codes for CASSRTGDPGTVSQYF.

This clonotype was recorded at least ten times. V usage is TRBV2 and J usage is TRBJ2-5; TRBD2 agrees at 9 bases. The CDR3 is 17 amino acids. Looked up from germline, CDR1 is SNHLY and CDR2 is FYNNEI. J gave up 4 bases and V 6 bases, and 15 bases lay outside the gene matches. The CDR3 nucleotides read TGTGCCAGCAGCCCCACTCTCCTAGCGGGAAGGCCAGAGACCCAGTACTTC. This translates into CASSPTLLAGRPETQYF. Full variable domain (missing parts from reference TRBV2 and TRBJ2-5): EPEVTQTPSHQVTQMGQEVILRCVPISNHLYFYWYRQILGQKVEFLVSFYNNEISEKSEIFDDQFSVERPDGSNFTLKIRSTKLEDSAMYFCASSPTLLAGRPETQYFGPGTRLLVL.

This clonotype turned up a few times. The rearrangement uses TRBV5-1 and TRBJ1-2; a possible D gene is TRBD1 (6 bases). CDR1 is SGHRS and CDR2 is YFSETQ in the germline V gene. Trimming pared 1 base from V and 4 bases from J, leaving 11 bases between. The length of the CDR3 is 14 residues. In DNA form, the CDR3 reads TGCGCCAGCAGCTTGTCGGACAGCCTCTATGGCTACACCTTC. Its protein is CASSLSDSLYGYTF.

Many counts were recorded for this clonotype. This CDR3 is CASSHGLAGDWEQFF. The DNA for the CDR3 is TGTGCCAGCAGCCACGGACTAGCGGGAGATTGGGAGCAGTTCTTC. V is TRBV7-9 and J is TRBJ2-1; 13 nucleotides agree with TRBD2. With V trimmed by 5 bases and J by 10 bases, 8 bases remained unmatched. Looked up from germline, CDR1 is SEHNR and CDR2 is FQNEAQ (reference sequence). The CDR3 is 15 residues long. The variable domain in full, completed from reference TRBV7-9 and TRBJ2-1, reads DTGVSQNPRHKITKRGQNVTFRCDPISEHNRLYWYRQTLGQGPEFLTYFQNEAQLEKSRLLSDRFSAERPKGSFSTLEIQRTEQGDSAMYLCASSHGLAGDWEQFFGPGTRLTVL.

This clonotype was seen at least ten times. The chain employs TRBV29-1 and TRBJ2-7, with D perhaps TRBD1 or TRBD2 (5 bases each). The CDR3 covers 15 residues. Germline CDR1 SQVTM, CDR2 ANQGSEA. V was cut by 7 bases and J by 3 bases, with 22 bases left in between. The CDR3 DNA sequence: TGCAGCGGCCTCGGGACGGTCTTATCCGGCTACGAGCAGTACTTC. It translates to CSGLGTVLSGYEQYF.